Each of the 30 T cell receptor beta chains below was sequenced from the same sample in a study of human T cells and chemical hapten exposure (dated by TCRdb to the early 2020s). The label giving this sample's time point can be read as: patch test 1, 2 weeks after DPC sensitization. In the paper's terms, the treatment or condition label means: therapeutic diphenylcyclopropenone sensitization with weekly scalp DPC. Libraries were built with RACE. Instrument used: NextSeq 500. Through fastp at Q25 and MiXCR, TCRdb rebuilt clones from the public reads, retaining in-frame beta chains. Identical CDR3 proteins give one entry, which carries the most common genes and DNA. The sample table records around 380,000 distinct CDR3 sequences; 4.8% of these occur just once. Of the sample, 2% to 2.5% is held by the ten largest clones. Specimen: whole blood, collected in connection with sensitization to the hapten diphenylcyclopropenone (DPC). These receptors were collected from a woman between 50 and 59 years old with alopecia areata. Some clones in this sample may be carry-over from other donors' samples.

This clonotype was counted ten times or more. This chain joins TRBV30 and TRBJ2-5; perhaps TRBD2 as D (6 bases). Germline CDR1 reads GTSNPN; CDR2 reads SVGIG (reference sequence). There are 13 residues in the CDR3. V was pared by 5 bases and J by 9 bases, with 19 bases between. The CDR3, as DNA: TGTGCCTGGTCCTCCGGCGGGGAGCGGGCCCAGTACTTC. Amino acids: CAWSSGGERAQYF.

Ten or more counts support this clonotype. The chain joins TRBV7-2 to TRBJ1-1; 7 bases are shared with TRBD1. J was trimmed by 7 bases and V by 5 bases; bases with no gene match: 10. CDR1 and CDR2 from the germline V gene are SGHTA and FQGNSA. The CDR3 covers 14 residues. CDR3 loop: CASSQRTGRGEAFF. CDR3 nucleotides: TGTGCCAGCAGCCAACGGACAGGACGGGGTGAAGCTTTCTTT.

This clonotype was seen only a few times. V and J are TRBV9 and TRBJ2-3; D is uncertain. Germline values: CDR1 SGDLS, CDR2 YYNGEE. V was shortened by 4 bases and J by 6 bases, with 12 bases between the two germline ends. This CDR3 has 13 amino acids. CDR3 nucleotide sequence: TGTGCCAGCAGCACCATACCCGTTGATACGCAGTATTTT. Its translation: CASSTIPVDTQYF.

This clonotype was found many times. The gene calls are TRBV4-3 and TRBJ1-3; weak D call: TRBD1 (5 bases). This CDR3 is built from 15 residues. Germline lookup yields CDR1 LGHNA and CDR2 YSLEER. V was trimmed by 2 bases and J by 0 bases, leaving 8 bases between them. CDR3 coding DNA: TGCGCCAGCAGCCAACAGGGTTTCTCTGGAAACACCATATATTTT. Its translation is CASSQQGFSGNTIYF.

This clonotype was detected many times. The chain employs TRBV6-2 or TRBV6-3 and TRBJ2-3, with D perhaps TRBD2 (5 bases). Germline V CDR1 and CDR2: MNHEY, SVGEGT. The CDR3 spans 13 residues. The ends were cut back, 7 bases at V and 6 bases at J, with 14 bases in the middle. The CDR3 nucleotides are TGTGCCAGCACCGATTCCCTAGCCGATACGCAGTATTTT. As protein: CASTDSLADTQYF.

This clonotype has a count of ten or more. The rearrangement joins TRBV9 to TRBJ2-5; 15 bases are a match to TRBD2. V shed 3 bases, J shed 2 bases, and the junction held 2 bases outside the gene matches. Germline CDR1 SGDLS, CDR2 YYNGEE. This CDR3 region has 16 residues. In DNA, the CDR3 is TGTGCCAGCAGCGAGGGGACTAGCGGGGGGCAAGAGACCCAGTACTTC. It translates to CASSEGTSGGQETQYF. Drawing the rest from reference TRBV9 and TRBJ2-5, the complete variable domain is DSGVTQTPKHLITATGQRVTLRCSPRSGDLSVYWYQQSLDQGLQFLIQYYNGEERAKGNILERFSAQQFPDLHSELNLSSLELGDSALYFCASSEGTSGGQETQYFGPGTRLLVL.

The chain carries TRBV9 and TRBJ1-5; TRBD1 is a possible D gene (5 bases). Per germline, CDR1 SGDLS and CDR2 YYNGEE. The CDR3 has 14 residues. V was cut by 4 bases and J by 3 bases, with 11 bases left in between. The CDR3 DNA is TGTGCCAGCAGCCCTAGGGGCACCAATCAGCCCCAGCATTTT. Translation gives CASSPRGTNQPQHF.

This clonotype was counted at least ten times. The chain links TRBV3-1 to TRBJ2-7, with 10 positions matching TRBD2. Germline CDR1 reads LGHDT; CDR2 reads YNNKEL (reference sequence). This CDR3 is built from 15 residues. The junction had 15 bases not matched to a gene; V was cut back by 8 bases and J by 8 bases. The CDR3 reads CASSPLASGSSKQYF. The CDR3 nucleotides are TGTGCCAGCTCGCCACTGGCTAGCGGGAGTAGTAAGCAGTACTTC.

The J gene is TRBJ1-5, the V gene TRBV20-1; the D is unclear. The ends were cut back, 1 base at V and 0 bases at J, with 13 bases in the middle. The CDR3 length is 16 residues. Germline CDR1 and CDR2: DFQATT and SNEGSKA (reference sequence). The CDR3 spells CSARAGGVYSNQPQHF. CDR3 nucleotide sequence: TGCAGTGCTAGAGCAGGCGGGGTTTATAGCAATCAGCCCCAGCATTTT.

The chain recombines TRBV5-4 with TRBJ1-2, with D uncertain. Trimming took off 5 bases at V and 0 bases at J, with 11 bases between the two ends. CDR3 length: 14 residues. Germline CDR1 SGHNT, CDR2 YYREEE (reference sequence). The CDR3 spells CASREDVANYGYTF. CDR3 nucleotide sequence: TGTGCCAGCAGGGAGGACGTAGCTAACTATGGCTACACCTTC.

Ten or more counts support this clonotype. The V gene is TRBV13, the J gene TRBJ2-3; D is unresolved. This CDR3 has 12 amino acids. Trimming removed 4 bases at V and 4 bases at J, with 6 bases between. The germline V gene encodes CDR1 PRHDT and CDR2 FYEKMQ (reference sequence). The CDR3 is CASSSQADTQYF. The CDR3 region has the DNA TGTGCCAGCAGCTCCCAGGCAGATACGCAGTATTTT.

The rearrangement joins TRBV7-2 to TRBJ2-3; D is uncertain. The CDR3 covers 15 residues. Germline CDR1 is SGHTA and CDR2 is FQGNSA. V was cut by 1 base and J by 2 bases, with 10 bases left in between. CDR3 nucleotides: TGTGCCAGCAGCTTAGAGGTGCCCCCCACAGATACGCAGTATTTT. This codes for CASSLEVPPTDTQYF. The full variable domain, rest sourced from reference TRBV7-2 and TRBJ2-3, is GAGVSQSPSNKVTEKGKDVELRCDPISGHTALYWYRQSLGQGLEFLIYFQGNSAPDKSGLPSDRFSAERTGGSVSTLTIQRTQQEDSAVYLCASSLEVPPTDTQYFGPGTRLTVL.

The CDR3 coding sequence is TGTGCCAGCAGTCCTCTTGCTGGGTCCGAGCAGTACTTC. Its protein is CASSPLAGSEQYF. The gene calls are TRBV27 and TRBJ2-7; D is undetermined. Germline V CDR1 and CDR2: MNHEY, SMNVEV (reference sequence). This CDR3 is built from 13 residues. Between the trimmed V and J ends, which lost 5 bases and 6 bases, there was a span of 14 bases.

This chain's CDR3 is CASSLDGTRVDTQYF. In DNA, the CDR3 is TGTGCCAGCAGCTTAGACGGGACTAGGGTGGATACGCAGTATTTT. The gene calls are TRBV11-2 and TRBJ2-3; 8 nucleotides line up with TRBD2. The CDR3 loop spans 15 amino acids. Trimming at V came to 0 bases and at J to 6 bases, leaving 5 bases not matched to a gene. Looked up from germline, CDR1 is SGHAT and CDR2 is FQNNGV.

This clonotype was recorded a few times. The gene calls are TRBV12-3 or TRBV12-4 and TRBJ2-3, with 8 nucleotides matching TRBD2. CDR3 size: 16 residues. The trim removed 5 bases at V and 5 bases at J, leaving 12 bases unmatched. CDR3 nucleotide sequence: TGTGCCAGCAGTCACCCCCTGGGGGCGGGGGGAGATACGCAGTATTTT. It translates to CASSHPLGAGGDTQYF.

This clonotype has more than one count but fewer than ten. The DNA of the CDR3 is TGTGCCAGCAGGGAACTAGCGATAAGCACAGATACGCAGTATTTT. This codes for CASRELAISTDTQYF. The chain joins TRBV2 to TRBJ2-3, with 7 bases aligning to TRBD2. V lost 6 bases and J lost 0; bases outside the gene matches: 6. The CDR3 extends over 15 amino acids. Germline assignment: CDR1 SNHLY and CDR2 FYNNEI.

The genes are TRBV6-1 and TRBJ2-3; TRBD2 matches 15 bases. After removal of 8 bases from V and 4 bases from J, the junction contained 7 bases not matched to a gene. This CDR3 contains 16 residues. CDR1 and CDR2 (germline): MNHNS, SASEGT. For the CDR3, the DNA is TGTGCCAGCGCCGGACTAGCGGGGGGGTTGCCAGATACGCAGTATTTT. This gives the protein CASAGLAGGLPDTQYF.

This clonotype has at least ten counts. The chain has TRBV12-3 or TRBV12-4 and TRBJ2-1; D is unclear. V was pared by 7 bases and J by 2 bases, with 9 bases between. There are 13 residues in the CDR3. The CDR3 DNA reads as TGTGCCAGCACCCTCGGACCCTACAATGAGCAGTTCTTC. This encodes CASTLGPYNEQFF.

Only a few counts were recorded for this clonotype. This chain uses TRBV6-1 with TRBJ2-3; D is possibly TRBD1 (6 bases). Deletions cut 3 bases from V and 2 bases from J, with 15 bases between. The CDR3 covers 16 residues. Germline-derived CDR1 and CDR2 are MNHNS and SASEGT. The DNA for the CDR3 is TGTGCCAGCAGTGACAATGGGGGCCGATCCACAGATACGCAGTATTTT. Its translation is CASSDNGGRSTDTQYF.

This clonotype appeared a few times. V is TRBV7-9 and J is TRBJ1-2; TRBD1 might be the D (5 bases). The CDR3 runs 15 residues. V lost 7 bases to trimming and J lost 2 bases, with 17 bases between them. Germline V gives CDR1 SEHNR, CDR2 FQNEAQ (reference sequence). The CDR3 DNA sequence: TGTGCCAGCAACTACGCCGGGCGGGGGAACTATGGCTACACCTTC. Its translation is CASNYAGRGNYGYTF.

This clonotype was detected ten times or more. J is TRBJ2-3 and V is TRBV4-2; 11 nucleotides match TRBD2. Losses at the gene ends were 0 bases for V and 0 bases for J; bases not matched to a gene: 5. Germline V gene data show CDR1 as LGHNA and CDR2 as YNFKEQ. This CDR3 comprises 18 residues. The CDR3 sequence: CASSQDLAGGASTDTQYF. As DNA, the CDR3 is TGTGCCAGCAGCCAAGACCTAGCGGGGGGCGCTAGCACAGATACGCAGTATTTT.

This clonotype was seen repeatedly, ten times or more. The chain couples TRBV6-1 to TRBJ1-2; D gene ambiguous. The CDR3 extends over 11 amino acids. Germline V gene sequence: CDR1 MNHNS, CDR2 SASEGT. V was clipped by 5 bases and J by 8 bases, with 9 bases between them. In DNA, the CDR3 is TGTGCCAGCAGTTACACCTGGGGCTACACCTTC. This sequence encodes CASSYTWGYTF.

The CDR3 sequence is CSAREQLYEQYF. CDR3 DNA: TGCAGTGCTAGAGAGCAACTCTACGAGCAGTACTTC. The chain is built from TRBV20-1 and TRBJ2-7, with no clear D. V was trimmed by 0 bases and J by 3 bases, leaving 6 bases between them. The CDR3 is 12 amino acids. Germline CDR1 DFQATT, CDR2 SNEGSKA (reference sequence).

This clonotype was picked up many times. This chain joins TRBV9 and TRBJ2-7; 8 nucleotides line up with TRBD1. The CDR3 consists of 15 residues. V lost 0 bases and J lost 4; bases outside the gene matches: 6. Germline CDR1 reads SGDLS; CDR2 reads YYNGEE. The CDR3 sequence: CASSVGPGGGYEQYF. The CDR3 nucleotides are TGTGCCAGCAGCGTAGGGCCAGGGGGCGGGTACGAGCAGTACTTC.

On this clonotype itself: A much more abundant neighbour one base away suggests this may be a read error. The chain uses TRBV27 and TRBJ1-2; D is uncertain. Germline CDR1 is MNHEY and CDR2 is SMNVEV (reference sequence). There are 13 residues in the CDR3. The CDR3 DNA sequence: TGTGCCAGCCGGCCGGGCAGTCACTATGGCTTCACCTTC. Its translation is CASRPGSHYGFTF.

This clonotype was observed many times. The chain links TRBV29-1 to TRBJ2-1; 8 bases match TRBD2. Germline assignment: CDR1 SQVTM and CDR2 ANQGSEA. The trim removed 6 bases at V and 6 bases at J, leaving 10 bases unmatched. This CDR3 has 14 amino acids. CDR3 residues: CSVVRAGAPNEQFF. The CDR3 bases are TGCAGCGTGGTTAGAGCGGGGGCTCCCAATGAGCAGTTCTTC.

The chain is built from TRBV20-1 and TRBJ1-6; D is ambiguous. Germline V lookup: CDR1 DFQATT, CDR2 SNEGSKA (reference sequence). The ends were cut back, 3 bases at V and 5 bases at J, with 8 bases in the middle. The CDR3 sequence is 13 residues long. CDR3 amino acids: CSARVADNSPLHF. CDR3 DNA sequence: TGCAGTGCTAGGGTTGCAGATAATTCACCCCTCCACTTT.

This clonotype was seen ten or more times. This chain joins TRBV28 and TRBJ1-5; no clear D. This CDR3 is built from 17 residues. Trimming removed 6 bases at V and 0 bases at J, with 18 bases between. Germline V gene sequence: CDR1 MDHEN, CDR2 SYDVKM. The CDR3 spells CASSIYGVPLSNQPQHF. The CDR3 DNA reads TGTGCCAGCAGCATTTACGGAGTACCACTTAGCAATCAGCCCCAGCATTTT.

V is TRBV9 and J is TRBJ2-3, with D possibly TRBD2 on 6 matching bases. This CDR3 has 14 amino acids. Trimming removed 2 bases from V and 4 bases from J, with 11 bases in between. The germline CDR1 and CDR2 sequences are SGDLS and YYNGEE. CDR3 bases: TGTGCCAGCAGCGTCCGACTAGTATCAGATACGCAGTATTTT. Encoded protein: CASSVRLVSDTQYF.

In nucleotides, the CDR3 is TGTGCCAGCAGCTTAGCGCGTCCCACTGAAGCTTTCTTT. It specifies CASSLARPTEAFF. This rearrangement joins TRBV7-2 to TRBJ1-1, with no clear D. Trimming cost V 0 bases and J 4 bases, with 6 bases left between them. The CDR3 spans 13 residues. Germline V gene data show CDR1 as SGHTA and CDR2 as FQGNSA.